The entry that follows covers one T cell receptor (beta chain) sequence. Its antigen is currently unknown. The sample belongs to a study of cytomegalovirus exposure and HLA in healthy donors. General study results and limits: A few chains linked to CMV were shown in vitro to be specific for CMV antigens. A later analysis linked a missense variant in DCLRE1C to the trimming of TCR beta V and J genes.

PCR used 60 Vbeta primers and 13 Jbeta primers. TCRdb's table, derived via immunoSEQ multiplex PCR, lists solely in-frame clones and lacks some. The sample consists of 200,000 or so clones, around 85% of them appearing once. The CDR3 contains 17 residues. The V gene end was trimmed by 5 bases and the J gene end by 9 bases; junction bases not matched to a gene: 13. Germline CDR1 and CDR2: LNHDA and SQIVND (reference sequence). Sequencing input: PBMCs. The rearrangement joins TRBV19 to TRBJ2-1; the match to TRBD2 covers 13 bases. This sequence was found in a middle-aged man in good health and CMV-seropositive. CDR3 sequence reads: CASSPHSTSGGATEQFF. DNA of the CDR3: TGTGCCAGTAGTCCTCACTCCACTAGCGGGGGGGCCACTGAGCAGTTCTTC.